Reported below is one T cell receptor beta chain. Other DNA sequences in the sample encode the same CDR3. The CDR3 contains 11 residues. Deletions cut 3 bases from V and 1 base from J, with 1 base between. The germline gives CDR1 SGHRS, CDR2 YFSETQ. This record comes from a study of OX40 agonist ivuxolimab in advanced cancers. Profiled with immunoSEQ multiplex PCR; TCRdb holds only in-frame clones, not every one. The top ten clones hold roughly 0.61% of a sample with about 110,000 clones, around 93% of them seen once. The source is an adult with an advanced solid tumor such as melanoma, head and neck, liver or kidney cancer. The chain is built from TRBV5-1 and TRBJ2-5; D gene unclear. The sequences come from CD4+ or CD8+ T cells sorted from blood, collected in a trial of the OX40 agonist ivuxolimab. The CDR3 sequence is CASSSQETQYF. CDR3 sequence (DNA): TGCGCCAGCAGCTCCCAAGAGACCCAGTACTTC.